Presented here are 15 T cell receptor beta chains from one specimen sequenced in a study of OX40 agonist ivuxolimab in advanced cancers. Profiled with immunoSEQ multiplex PCR; TCRdb holds only in-frame clones, not every one. This sample yields fewer than 100,000 clones, of which about four fifths are seen a single time; roughly 0.77% belongs to the top ten. Sequencing used CD4+ or CD8+ T cells sorted from blood, obtained in a trial of the OX40 agonist ivuxolimab. The receptors were gathered from an adult with an advanced solid tumor such as melanoma, head and neck, liver or kidney cancer.

The chain combines TRBV11-2 with TRBJ1-2, with 9 nucleotides matching TRBD1. CDR1 SGHAT and CDR2 FQNNGV come from the germline V gene. This CDR3 is built from 16 residues. V lost 4 bases to trimming and J lost 0 bases; unmatched junction nucleotides: 6. CDR3: CASSYYGTGTNYGYTF. DNA for the CDR3: TGTGCCAGCAGCTATTATGGGACAGGGACTAACTATGGCTACACCTTC.

The rearrangement links TRBV13 to TRBJ1-6; 7 bases match TRBD1. Germline V gives CDR1 PRHDT, CDR2 FYEKMQ (reference sequence). The CDR3 spans 15 residues. With V trimmed by 6 bases and J by 6 bases, 8 bases remained unmatched. CDR3 coding DNA: TGTGCCAGCAGTCGTCTAAGGGACAGTAATTCACCCCTCCACTTT. Translation: CASSRLRDSNSPLHF.

This rearrangement joins TRBV20-1 to TRBJ2-5; D perhaps matches TRBD2 (5 bases). CDR3 size: 11 residues. The V gene's germline CDR1 is DFQATT and CDR2 SNEGSKA (reference sequence). V dropped 5 bases and J dropped 4 bases, with 8 bases sitting between them. The CDR3 reads CSAGRGETQYF. The CDR3 DNA sequence: TGCAGTGCTGGGAGAGGAGAGACCCAGTACTTC.

This chain connects TRBV7-2 to TRBJ2-4; unclear D gene. Trimming removed 2 bases from V and 0 bases from J, with 5 bases in between. This CDR3 is built from 14 residues. Germline V CDR1 and CDR2: SGHTA, FQGNSA. The CDR3 DNA reads TGTGCCAGCAGCTTATACCTAGCCAAAAACATTCAGTACTTC. Protein: CASSLYLAKNIQYF.

The chain couples TRBV19 to TRBJ1-2, with 8 bases identical to TRBD1. CDR3 length: 13 amino acids. CDR1 and CDR2 from the germline V gene are LNHDA and SQIVND (reference sequence). V was pared by 4 bases and J by 4 bases, with 2 bases of the junction left unmatched. In DNA form, the CDR3 reads TGTGCCAGTAGTACAGGGGGCCGCTATGGCTACACCTTC. Its translation: CASSTGGRYGYTF.

A single count supports this clone. The sample contains more than one DNA sequence encoding this CDR3. The J gene is TRBJ2-7, the V gene TRBV7-8; D remains ambiguous. Trimming pared 2 bases from V and 4 bases from J, leaving 6 bases between. Germline CDR1 SGHVS, CDR2 FQNEAQ. The CDR3 sequence is 12 residues long. CDR3 residues: CASSLRVYEQYF. The CDR3 bases are TGTGCCAGCAGCTTACGTGTTTACGAGCAGTACTTC.

V is TRBV5-1 and J is TRBJ2-2, with D possibly called TRBD1 or TRBD2 (5 bases each). The germline V gene encodes CDR1 SGHRS and CDR2 YFSETQ. With 4 bases removed from V and 0 bases from J, the gap between germline ends came to 16 bases. The CDR3 is made up of 17 amino acids. The CDR3 nucleotides read TGCGCCAGCAGCGTAAGGCCGAGGGGCTCGAACACCGGGGAGCTGTTTTTT. Amino acid sequence: CASSVRPRGSNTGELFF.

The rearrangement uses TRBV7-9 and TRBJ2-7; 8 bases fit TRBD2. The CDR3 runs to 15 residues. Trimming cost V 7 bases and J 5 bases; bases outside gene matches: 13. From germline, CDR1 is SEHNR and CDR2 FQNEAQ (reference sequence). CDR3 region: CASTGRGDRPNEQYF. The CDR3 coding sequence is TGTGCCAGCACCGGGAGGGGGGATCGCCCCAACGAGCAGTACTTC.

J is TRBJ2-1 and V is TRBV6-5; the D is unclear. The CDR3 is 15 amino acids. Trimming removed 2 bases from V and 0 bases from J, with 8 bases in between. The germline V gene has CDR1 MNHEY and CDR2 SVGAGI. CDR3 protein: CASSYGVASYNEQFF. The DNA for the CDR3 is TGTGCCAGCAGTTACGGGGTAGCCTCCTACAATGAGCAGTTCTTC.

V usage is TRBV5-1 and J usage is TRBJ2-3, with 7 bases fitting TRBD2. CDR1 and CDR2 (germline): SGHRS, YFSETQ. After removal of 0 bases from V and 2 bases from J, the junction contained 6 bases not matched to a gene. This CDR3 region has 16 residues. The CDR3 bases are TGCGCCAGCAGCTTGGATGCGGCGGGGGACACAGATACGCAGTATTTT. Protein product: CASSLDAAGDTDTQYF.

Note on this clone: The same CDR3 also results from other DNA sequences found in this sample. This chain connects TRBV7-2 to TRBJ2-7, with 7 bases identical to TRBD2. V gave up 3 bases and J gave up 0 bases; unmatched junction bases: 5. Germline CDR1 reads SGHTA; CDR2 reads FQGNSA. The CDR3 spans 15 residues. CDR3 sequence: CASSLGAGLSYEQYF. The CDR3, as DNA: TGTGCCAGCAGCTTGGGAGCGGGGCTCTCCTACGAGCAGTACTTC.

The DNA for the CDR3 is TGTGCCAGCAGCCCTAATTACAATGAGCAGTTCTTC. It specifies CASSPNYNEQFF. This sequence joins TRBV7-9 and TRBJ2-1; D gene ambiguous. The V end was cut by 5 bases, the J end by 4 bases, with 6 bases between. CDR1 and CDR2 (germline): SEHNR, FQNEAQ (reference sequence). There are 12 residues in the CDR3.

This clone was recorded a few times. The chain joins TRBV19 to TRBJ2-5; 12 bases are a match to TRBD2. The V and J ends lost 3 bases and 5 bases, in that order; junction bases with no gene match: 4. This CDR3 is 15 amino acids long. Per germline, CDR1 LNHDA and CDR2 SQIVND (reference sequence). The CDR3 sequence: CASSILGTSGETQYF. As DNA, the CDR3 is TGTGCCAGTAGTATTCTCGGGACTAGCGGGGAGACCCAGTACTTC.

This clone was found a few times. This CDR3 is also generated by other DNA sequences in the sample. V gene TRBV28 combines with J gene TRBJ1-1; a possible D gene is TRBD1 (5 bases). CDR3 length: 13 amino acids. Germline CDR1 and CDR2: MDHEN and SYDVKM. V was pared by 4 bases and J by 1 base, with 7 bases between. CDR3 nucleotide sequence: TGTGCCAGCAGTTCAGGACAGAACACTGAAGCTTTCTTT. The encoded protein is CASSSGQNTEAFF.

The chain recombines TRBV11-3 with TRBJ2-5; D is ambiguous. The CDR3 length is 12 residues. Germline CDR1 is SGHNT and CDR2 is YENEEA. V shed 5 bases and J shed 3 bases, with 7 bases lying between them. CDR3 protein: CASSPSEETQYF. The CDR3 DNA reads TGTGCCAGCAGCCCTTCGGAAGAGACCCAGTACTTC.